This T cell receptor (beta chain) was captured in a study of shared clonotypes between healthy human individuals. Trimming left V 1 base short and J 0 bases short, with 10 bases between. The CDR3 runs to 16 residues. The germline V gene encodes CDR1 SGHAT and CDR2 FQNNGV. This clone was picked up one time. The method was immunoSEQ multiplex PCR; TCRdb's version includes in-frame clones alone and lacks a portion of them. The repertoire holds around 600,000 clones, with around 97% as singletons. The sequence derives from a woman in her twenties or thirties in good health. Sequencing was done on a sample of naive CD4+ T cells sorted from blood. The subset here: CD45RA+ positively selected. The chain recombines TRBV11-2 with TRBJ2-1; tentatively, D is TRBD1 (6 bases). The chain's CDR3 is CASSLAGQSSYNEQFF. The CDR3 nucleotides read TGTGCCAGCAGCTTAGCCGGACAGAGCTCCTACAATGAGCAGTTCTTC.